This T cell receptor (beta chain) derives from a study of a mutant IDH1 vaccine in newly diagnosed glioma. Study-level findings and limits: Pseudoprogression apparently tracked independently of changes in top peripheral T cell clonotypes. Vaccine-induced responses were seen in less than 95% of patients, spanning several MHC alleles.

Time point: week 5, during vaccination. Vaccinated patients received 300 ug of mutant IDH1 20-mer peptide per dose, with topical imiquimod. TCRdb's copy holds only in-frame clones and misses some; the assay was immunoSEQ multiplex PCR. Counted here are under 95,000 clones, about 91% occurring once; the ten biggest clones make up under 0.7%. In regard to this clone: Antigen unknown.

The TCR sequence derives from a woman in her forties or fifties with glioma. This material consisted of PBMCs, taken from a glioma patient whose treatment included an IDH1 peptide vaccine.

CDR3 nucleotides: TGTGCCAGCAGCTTAGTGGTAGCGGGACAGGAGCAGTTCTTC. The encoded protein is CASSLVVAGQEQFF. This chain connects TRBV7-6 to TRBJ2-1; D perhaps matches TRBD2 (8 bases). Trimming took 1 base from V and 10 from J, leaving 14 bases between them. The CDR3 covers 14 residues. Germline loops: CDR1 SGHVS, CDR2 FNYEAQ.